The rows below give T cell receptor beta chains drawn from one sample of a study of long-term antiretroviral therapy in people with HIV. Measured with immunoSEQ multiplex PCR; TCRdb has only the in-frame clones, and not every one. The data hold 20,000 to 30,000 clones, with 79% observed a single time. Material: unsorted PBMCs, obtained 1.2 years after starting antiretroviral therapy. These receptors were collected from a woman aged 40 to 55 with HIV. The CDR3 runs from the conserved cysteine through the conserved F or W. D genes are given only for firm matches. Not all rows give a size; the values are once, few, many and, for expanded clones, a class.

size	V	J	D	DNA	CDR3
-	TRBV30	TRBJ2-7	-	TGTGCCTGGAGTGTACGGCAGGACTACGAGCAGTACTTC	CAWSVRQDYEQYF
-	TRBV10-3	TRBJ2-7	-	TGTGCCATCAGTGAGCAGGACAACTCCTACGAGCAGTACTTC	CAISEQDNSYEQYF
-	TRBV10-1	TRBJ1-1	-	TGCGCCAGCAGATCGGGGACGGTCAACACTGAAGCTTTCTTT	CASRSGTVNTEAFF
-	TRBV5-6	TRBJ2-1	-	TGTGCCAGCACCCGTAGGGGCACTTCCTACAATGAGCAGTTCTTC	CASTRRGTSYNEQFF
-	TRBV5-1	TRBJ2-7	-	TGCGCCAGCAGCTTGCAGGAAGCCTACGAGCAGTACTTC	CASSLQEAYEQYF
-	TRBV5-1	TRBJ1-1	-	TGCGCCAGCAGCTCTACAAGGAACACTGAAGCTTTCTTT	CASSSTRNTEAFF
-	TRBV4-3	TRBJ1-2	-	TGCGCCAGCAGCCAAGATCTGACCCCCGCTGCTGGCTACACCTTC	CASSQDLTPAAGYTF
-	TRBV9	TRBJ1-1	-	TGTGCCAGCAGCCCAACGACGAACACTGAAGCTTTCTTT	CASSPTTNTEAFF
-	TRBV6-5	TRBJ1-2	TRBD1	TGTGCCAGCAGCGACAGGGGGCTTCTTGGCTACACCTTC	CASSDRGLLGYTF
-	TRBV28	TRBJ1-6	-	TGTGCCAGCAGTCCCGTTAGGCCGGATTCACCCCTCCACTTT	CASSPVRPDSPLHF
-	TRBV6-1	TRBJ2-2	-	TGTGCCAGCAAAAGGTACACCGGGGAGCTGTTTTTT	CASKRYTGELFF
-	TRBV6-1	TRBJ1-1	-	TGTGCCAGCATACAGGGATCACTGATGAACACTGAAGCTTTCTTT	CASIQGSLMNTEAFF
-	TRBV19	TRBJ2-7	-	TGTGCCAGTAGTGCCCGAAACTCCTACGAGCAGTACTTC	CASSARNSYEQYF
-	TRBV10-2	TRBJ2-7	-	TGCGCCAGCAAGGGGGACCTCTCCTACGAGCAGTACTTC	CASKGDLSYEQYF
-	TRBV14	TRBJ2-1	TRBD2	TGTGCCAGCAGCCAGCGAGCGGGGGGTTACAATGAGCAGTTCTTC	CASSQRAGGYNEQFF
few	TRBV11-2	TRBJ2-7	TRBD1	TGTGCCAGCAGCCTTAACAGGGGGAACGAGCAGTACTTC	CASSLNRGNEQYF
-	TRBV6-5	TRBJ1-1	TRBD1	TGTGCGTCTACAAAATCAGGGGGCACTGAAGCTTTCTTT	CASTKSGGTEAFF
-	TRBV5-4	TRBJ2-5	TRBD2	TGTGCCAGCAGCCCCGCGGGGAGCGGGAAAGAGACCCAGTACTTC	CASSPAGSGKETQYF
-	TRBV6-5	TRBJ1-2	TRBD1	TGTGCCAGCAGTACGGACAGGGCTAACTATGGCTACACCTTC	CASSTDRANYGYTF
-	TRBV7-2	TRBJ1-3	-	TGTGCCAGCAGCCCGGGGGGAGGGGTAATAGCTGGAAACACCATATATTTT	CASSPGGGVIAGNTIYF
-	TRBV5-4	TRBJ2-5	TRBD1	TGTGCCAGCAGCCCAATTGCGGGACAGGGGACCGAGACCCAGTACTTC	CASSPIAGQGTETQYF
-	TRBV6-1	TRBJ2-7	-	TGTGCCAGCAGTGAAAGGGGGTGGATCGAGCAGTACTTC	CASSERGWIEQYF
-	TRBV11-2	TRBJ2-7	-	TGTGCCAGCAGCTTAGCCGGGGTAGGTGGCTACGAGCAGTACTTC	CASSLAGVGGYEQYF
few	TRBV29-1	TRBJ2-1	-	TGCAGCGTTGGGACTTCCAATGAGCAGTTCTTC	CSVGTSNEQFF
-	TRBV10-3	TRBJ2-7	-	TGTGCCATCAGTGTAGGGACACTCTACGAGCAGTACTTC	CAISVGTLYEQYF
-	TRBV5-1	TRBJ1-1	-	TGCGCCAGCATGGGGGAACAGGACACTGAAGCTTTCTTT	CASMGEQDTEAFF
-	TRBV11-3	TRBJ2-3	TRBD2	TGTGCCAGCAGCTTGCGGGAGGCGGGGCCGAGCACAGATACGCAGTATTTT	CASSLREAGPSTDTQYF
-	TRBV7-8	TRBJ2-5	TRBD2	TGTGCCAGCAGCGAGTGGGGACTAGCGGGAGAGACCCAGTACTTC	CASSEWGLAGETQYF
-	TRBV7-6	TRBJ1-1	-	TGTGCCAGCAGCTTAGGGGGTTCAGAAGCTTTCTTT	CASSLGGSEAFF
few	TRBV14	TRBJ2-1	-	TGTGCCAGCAGCCAAAATGCAGGGTTATGGGAGCAGTTCTTC	CASSQNAGLWEQFF
-	TRBV27	TRBJ1-2	-	TGTGCCAGCAGTTATGTGGCAGGGAATGGCTACACCTTC	CASSYVAGNGYTF
-	TRBV6-1	TRBJ1-2	TRBD1	TGTGCCAGCAGGGACAGGGGGCTCTATGGCTACACCTTC	CASRDRGLYGYTF
-	TRBV5-6	TRBJ2-3	-	TGTGCCAGCAGCCAGCCAAGGAGCACAGATACGCAGTATTTT	CASSQPRSTDTQYF
-	TRBV13	TRBJ1-1	-	TGTGCCAGCAGCGCCGGACGGTTCACTGAAGCTTTCTTT	CASSAGRFTEAFF
-	TRBV27	TRBJ2-3	-	TGTGCCAGCAGTTTGGGGTTGCCCGTCACAGATACGCAGTATTTT	CASSLGLPVTDTQYF
-	TRBV7-8	TRBJ1-2	-	TGTGCCAGCAGCTTAGTGGGACCCAACAACAACTATGGCTACACCTTC	CASSLVGPNNNYGYTF
-	TRBV6-5	TRBJ2-7	TRBD1	TGTGCCAGCAGGCGCGGACAGGGCAACGAGCAGTACTTC	CASRRGQGNEQYF
-	TRBV27	TRBJ2-7	TRBD1	TGTGCCAGCAGTTCCAGATCCGGGACAGGGGAAAACGAGCAGTACTTC	CASSSRSGTGENEQYF
once	TRBV6-6	TRBJ1-5	-	TGTGCCAGCTATTACGAGTTTAGCAATCAGCCCCAGCATTTT	CASYYEFSNQPQHF
-	TRBV7-2	TRBJ2-5	-	TGTGCCAGCAGCTCAAGGAGCCAAGAGACCCAGTACTTC	CASSSRSQETQYF
-	TRBV2	TRBJ2-3	-	TGTGCCAGCGCCCCCTCTAGCACAGATACGCAGTATTTT	CASAPSSTDTQYF
-	TRBV7-8	TRBJ1-1	TRBD1	TGTGCCAGCAGAACTGACAGGGGCATGGAAGCTTTCTTT	CASRTDRGMEAFF
-	TRBV7-7	TRBJ2-3	-	TGTGCCAGCAGCTTGGGGCTAGCTAGAGATACGCAGTATTTT	CASSLGLARDTQYF
-	TRBV5-5	TRBJ2-2	TRBD2	TGTGCCAGCAGCGCCCGGGGCTTCGGGACTAGGCTTTCTTCGGAGCTGTTTTTT	CASSARGFGTRLSSELFF
-	TRBV7-8	TRBJ2-1	-	TGTGCCAGCAGCTTTTCGGGACTGCTCTACAATGAGCAGTTCTTC	CASSFSGLLYNEQFF
-	TRBV11-2	TRBJ2-1	-	TGTGCCAGCACAGGCCAGACCGAGCAGTTCTTC	CASTGQTEQFF
-	TRBV18	TRBJ2-7	TRBD1	TGTGCCAGCTCACCGCCACAGGGGTACGAGCAGTACTTC	CASSPPQGYEQYF
-	TRBV4-1	TRBJ1-1	-	TGCGCCAGCAGCCAAGATGGGTTGGGGAACACTGAAGCTTTCTTT	CASSQDGLGNTEAFF
-	TRBV6-1	TRBJ2-7	-	TGTGCCAGCAGTGAAACGGTAGTATTAGCGCCCGACTACGAGCAGTACTTC	CASSETVVLAPDYEQYF
few	TRBV12-1	TRBJ2-2	-	TGTGCCAGCAGCCCCGGACAGGGTAACACCGGGGAGCTGTTTTTT	CASSPGQGNTGELFF
-	TRBV18	TRBJ2-3	-	TGTGCCAGCTCACCGACTGCAGCCGGGGGTACGCAGTATTTT	CASSPTAAGGTQYF
-	TRBV6-5	TRBJ1-1	-	TGTGCCAGCATCCGGGACTCCCACACTGAAGCTTTCTTT	CASIRDSHTEAFF
-	TRBV14	TRBJ2-3	TRBD2	TGTGCCAGCAGCCACCGAGAATCCGCGGGAGATTCGGATACGCAGTATTTT	CASSHRESAGDSDTQYF
once	TRBV30	TRBJ1-3	-	TGTGCCTGGAGTGTACTCGCAGTACAAATCTCTGGAAACACCATATATTTT	CAWSVLAVQISGNTIYF
-	TRBV6-1	TRBJ2-2	-	TGTGCCAGCAGTGAGACGGGCGGACCGTGGGCGGCCGGGGAGCTGTTTTTT	CASSETGGPWAAGELFF
-	TRBV19	TRBJ1-2	-	TGTGCCAGTAGTATCCCGACTCGGAACGACTATGGCTACACCTTC	CASSIPTRNDYGYTF